A selection of T cell receptor beta chains follows, all from one sample in a study of T cell repertoires in cytomegalovirus infection. For these receptors, no antigen is known. TCRdb used MiXCR to reprocess the reads, holding one entry per CDR3 protein. The sample lists some 920,000 distinct CDR3 sequences; about a third were seen once. The specimen comprised cultured CD8+ T cells from PBMCs, sampled from culture after CMV antigen stimulation. These receptors all stem from a human donor in good health (CMV status not recorded). Some clones in this sample may be carry-over from other donors' samples. CDR3s include the opening cysteine and the closing phenylalanine or tryptophan. Each record gives: D gene, J gene, V gene, clone size, CDR3 protein, CDR3 DNA. D genes are given only for firm matches. Clone size is stated in some rows and not others, as once, few, many or a class when expanded.

d_call: -; j_call: TRBJ2-1; v_call: TRBV7-9; clone_size: few; cdr3_aa: CASSLEPTGFNNEQFF; cdr3_nt: TGTGCCAGCAGCTTAGAGCCAACAGGGTTCAACAATGAGCAGTTCTTC
d_call: -; j_call: TRBJ2-1; v_call: TRBV27; clone_size: -; cdr3_aa: CASSSDPLTSSYNEQFF; cdr3_nt: TGTGCCAGCAGCTCAGATCCCCTCACGAGCTCCTACAATGAGCAGTTCTTC
d_call: -; j_call: TRBJ1-5; v_call: TRBV7-4; clone_size: -; cdr3_aa: CASSLADGAGPSIQPQHF; cdr3_nt: TGTGCCAGCAGCTTAGCGGATGGGGCCGGGCCTAGCATTCAGCCCCAGCATTTT
d_call: TRBD1; j_call: TRBJ2-7; v_call: TRBV4-1; clone_size: few; cdr3_aa: CASSKFLGQQREQYF; cdr3_nt: TGCGCCAGCAGCAAATTCCTGGGACAGCAGCGGGAGCAGTACTTC
d_call: -; j_call: TRBJ2-2; v_call: TRBV15; clone_size: few; cdr3_aa: CATSSGGANTGELFF; cdr3_nt: TGTGCCACCAGCTCTGGGGGTGCGAACACCGGGGAGCTGTTTTTT
d_call: TRBD1; j_call: TRBJ2-1; v_call: TRBV7-2; clone_size: many; cdr3_aa: CASSPRRGQGLNEQFF; cdr3_nt: TGTGCCAGCAGCCCCAGGAGGGGACAGGGACTAAATGAGCAGTTCTTC
d_call: -; j_call: TRBJ1-6; v_call: TRBV6-2/TRBV6-3; clone_size: few; cdr3_aa: CASRKPGRYNSPLHF; cdr3_nt: TGTGCCAGCAGAAAACCGGGGCGATATAATTCACCCCTCCACTTT
d_call: -; j_call: TRBJ1-5; v_call: TRBV6-2/TRBV6-3; clone_size: -; cdr3_aa: CASSYRRGGNQPQHF; cdr3_nt: TGTGCCAGCAGTTACCGAAGGGGGGGAAATCAGCCCCAGCATTTT
d_call: TRBD2; j_call: TRBJ2-3; v_call: TRBV7-2; clone_size: -; cdr3_aa: CASSKAGGPSTDTQYF; cdr3_nt: TGTGCCAGCAGTAAGGCGGGGGGGCCAAGCACAGATACGCAGTATTTT
d_call: -; j_call: TRBJ2-5; v_call: TRBV6-6; clone_size: -; cdr3_aa: CASSFWVGTAEETQYF; cdr3_nt: TGTGCCAGCAGTTTTTGGGTCGGGACGGCAGAAGAGACCCAGTACTTC
d_call: -; j_call: TRBJ2-7; v_call: TRBV2; clone_size: -; cdr3_aa: CASGSAGHNSYEQYF; cdr3_nt: TGTGCCAGCGGGTCTGCGGGACACAACTCCTACGAGCAGTACTTC
d_call: -; j_call: TRBJ2-4; v_call: TRBV19; clone_size: -; cdr3_aa: CASSARDLVGAKNIQYF; cdr3_nt: TGTGCCAGTAGCGCCCGGGACTTGGTGGGAGCCAAAAACATTCAGTACTTC
d_call: -; j_call: TRBJ2-2; v_call: TRBV7-4; clone_size: few; cdr3_aa: CASSPRRNAGELFF; cdr3_nt: TGTGCCAGCAGCCCCCGGAGAAACGCCGGGGAGCTGTTTTTT
d_call: -; j_call: TRBJ1-2; v_call: TRBV27; clone_size: -; cdr3_aa: CVSSEGSLWGYTF; cdr3_nt: TGTGTCAGCAGTGAAGGGTCTTTATGGGGCTACACCTTC
d_call: -; j_call: TRBJ2-3; v_call: TRBV5-6; clone_size: -; cdr3_aa: CASSPKLDRADTRYF; cdr3_nt: TGTGCCAGCAGCCCGAAGTTGGACCGGGCAGATACGCGGTATTTT
d_call: TRBD1; j_call: TRBJ2-7; v_call: TRBV14; clone_size: -; cdr3_aa: CASSRDRVTYEQYF; cdr3_nt: TGTGCCAGCAGCCGGGACAGGGTAACCTACGAGCAGTACTTC
d_call: -; j_call: TRBJ1-2; v_call: TRBV11-3; clone_size: many; cdr3_aa: CASSLELRTASYGYTF; cdr3_nt: TGTGCCAGCAGCTTAGAACTCCGGACAGCTTCCTATGGCTACACCTTC
d_call: TRBD1; j_call: TRBJ1-1; v_call: TRBV10-3; clone_size: -; cdr3_aa: CATIGGDRGNNEAFF; cdr3_nt: TGTGCCACGATAGGGGGTGACAGGGGTAATAATGAAGCTTTCTTT
d_call: -; j_call: TRBJ1-2; v_call: TRBV7-8; clone_size: -; cdr3_aa: CATRGEVYGYTF; cdr3_nt: TGTGCCACTCGGGGGGAGGTCTATGGCTACACCTTC
d_call: TRBD1; j_call: TRBJ2-5; v_call: TRBV7-9; clone_size: many; cdr3_aa: CASSSLSLITGQGIETQYF; cdr3_nt: TGTGCCAGCAGCTCCCTCAGCCTCATTACTGGACAGGGCATAGAGACCCAGTACTTC
d_call: TRBD1; j_call: TRBJ2-7; v_call: TRBV5-5; clone_size: -; cdr3_aa: CASSRDRAYIHEQYF; cdr3_nt: TGTGCCAGCAGTCGCGACAGGGCGTATATCCACGAGCAGTACTTC
d_call: TRBD2; j_call: TRBJ2-1; v_call: TRBV5-1; clone_size: -; cdr3_aa: CASKGGGGAGEQFF; cdr3_nt: TGCGCCAGCAAGGGGGGCGGGGGGGCCGGGGAGCAGTTCTTC
d_call: -; j_call: TRBJ1-1; v_call: TRBV27; clone_size: many; cdr3_aa: CASSLSAGPNTEAFF; cdr3_nt: TGTGCCAGCAGTTTATCCGCAGGGCCGAACACTGAAGCTTTCTTT
d_call: -; j_call: TRBJ1-5; v_call: TRBV6-6; clone_size: few; cdr3_aa: CASSLEEGSNQPQHF; cdr3_nt: TGTGCCAGCAGCCTCGAGGAGGGGAGCAATCAGCCCCAGCATTTT
d_call: TRBD2; j_call: TRBJ2-1; v_call: TRBV19; clone_size: few; cdr3_aa: CASSIDFGGGLYNEQFF; cdr3_nt: TGTGCCAGTAGTATAGATTTCGGGGGGGGACTCTACAATGAGCAGTTCTTC
d_call: -; j_call: TRBJ2-1; v_call: TRBV19; clone_size: -; cdr3_aa: CASSIKARIGEQFF; cdr3_nt: TGTGCCAGTAGTATTAAGGCTAGAATCGGTGAGCAGTTCTTC
d_call: -; j_call: TRBJ2-1; v_call: TRBV25-1; clone_size: once; cdr3_aa: CANSEFTGEAYNEQFF; cdr3_nt: TGTGCCAACAGTGAATTCACGGGGGAGGCTTACAATGAGCAGTTCTTC
d_call: -; j_call: TRBJ1-4; v_call: TRBV7-6; clone_size: -; cdr3_aa: CASSTRGGDEKLFF; cdr3_nt: TGTGCCAGCAGCACTAGAGGCGGGGATGAAAAACTGTTTTTT
d_call: TRBD1; j_call: TRBJ1-1; v_call: TRBV10-3; clone_size: few; cdr3_aa: CAIKKWDREHMNTEAFF; cdr3_nt: TGTGCCATCAAGAAATGGGACAGGGAGCACATGAACACTGAAGCTTTCTTT
d_call: TRBD1; j_call: TRBJ1-1; v_call: TRBV6-1; clone_size: few; cdr3_aa: CASSEAGGRGTEAFF; cdr3_nt: TGTGCCAGCAGTGAAGCAGGGGGCCGGGGTACTGAAGCTTTCTTT
d_call: -; j_call: TRBJ2-2; v_call: TRBV27; clone_size: few; cdr3_aa: CASSLKLNGELFF; cdr3_nt: TGTGCCAGCAGTTTAAAGCTCAACGGGGAGCTGTTTTTT
d_call: -; j_call: TRBJ2-7; v_call: TRBV7-6; clone_size: once; cdr3_aa: CASSPPGPLYEQYF; cdr3_nt: TGTGCCAGCAGCCCACCTGGTCCGCTCTACGAGCAGTACTTC
d_call: -; j_call: TRBJ2-3; v_call: TRBV4-1; clone_size: few; cdr3_aa: CASSQEWGVLPDTQYF; cdr3_nt: TGCGCCAGCAGCCAAGAATGGGGGGTCCTACCAGATACGCAGTATTTT
d_call: -; j_call: TRBJ1-4; v_call: TRBV11-2; clone_size: few; cdr3_aa: CASSLWDRDQFF; cdr3_nt: TGTGCCAGCAGCCTTTGGGACCGAGATCAATTTTTT
d_call: -; j_call: TRBJ2-5; v_call: TRBV7-3; clone_size: few; cdr3_aa: CASSSHGQGGLETQYF; cdr3_nt: TGTGCCAGCAGCTCACACGGGCAGGGGGGTTTGGAGACCCAGTACTTC
d_call: TRBD2; j_call: TRBJ2-3; v_call: TRBV19; clone_size: few; cdr3_aa: CASSNLAGNTDTQYF; cdr3_nt: TGTGCCAGTAGTAACCTAGCGGGGAACACAGATACGCAGTATTTT
d_call: -; j_call: TRBJ2-7; v_call: TRBV7-9; clone_size: few; cdr3_aa: CASSTKGHPYEQYF; cdr3_nt: TGTGCCAGCAGCACCAAAGGCCATCCCTACGAGCAGTACTTC
d_call: -; j_call: TRBJ2-1; v_call: TRBV2; clone_size: -; cdr3_aa: CASVRFGGSFYNEQFF; cdr3_nt: TGTGCCAGCGTCCGGTTCGGCGGTAGCTTCTACAATGAGCAGTTCTTC
d_call: TRBD2; j_call: TRBJ2-3; v_call: TRBV12-3/TRBV12-4; clone_size: few; cdr3_aa: CASKTMGSGVRGPTDTQYF; cdr3_nt: TGTGCCAGCAAAACGATGGGTAGCGGGGTTCGTGGTCCCACAGATACGCAGTATTTT
d_call: -; j_call: TRBJ1-2; v_call: TRBV29-1; clone_size: -; cdr3_aa: CSVEGVREGDFYGYTF; cdr3_nt: TGCAGCGTTGAGGGGGTCCGGGAGGGAGACTTCTATGGCTACACCTTC
d_call: -; j_call: TRBJ2-2; v_call: TRBV6-8; clone_size: few; cdr3_aa: CASSSRVGTSGELFF; cdr3_nt: TGTGCCAGCAGTTCTCGTGTGGGAACAAGCGGGGAGCTGTTTTTT
d_call: -; j_call: TRBJ2-5; v_call: TRBV20-1; clone_size: -; cdr3_aa: CSARDSPPRGETQYF; cdr3_nt: TGCAGTGCTAGAGATTCCCCCCCTCGCGGAGAGACCCAGTACTTC
d_call: -; j_call: TRBJ2-7; v_call: TRBV7-9; clone_size: few; cdr3_aa: CASSLDPRGSEQYF; cdr3_nt: TGTGCCAGCAGCTTAGACCCCAGGGGCAGCGAGCAGTACTTC
d_call: TRBD1; j_call: TRBJ1-4; v_call: TRBV13; clone_size: -; cdr3_aa: CASSPSGTETTNEKLFF; cdr3_nt: TGTGCCAGCAGCCCCTCCGGGACAGAGACTACTAATGAAAAACTGTTTTTT
d_call: -; j_call: TRBJ1-3; v_call: TRBV19; clone_size: -; cdr3_aa: CASSLDTIYF; cdr3_nt: TGTGCCAGTAGTCTCGACACCATATATTTT
d_call: -; j_call: TRBJ2-1; v_call: TRBV3-1; clone_size: -; cdr3_aa: CASSRSMGIQYNEQFF; cdr3_nt: TGTGCCAGCAGCCGCTCAATGGGGATACAATACAATGAGCAGTTCTTC
d_call: TRBD1; j_call: TRBJ2-2; v_call: TRBV7-4; clone_size: -; cdr3_aa: CASSFGTGGLELFF; cdr3_nt: TGTGCCAGCAGCTTTGGAACAGGGGGCTTGGAGCTGTTTTTT
d_call: -; j_call: TRBJ2-5; v_call: TRBV7-9; clone_size: -; cdr3_aa: CASSIPRNIETQYF; cdr3_nt: TGTGCCAGCAGCATACCAAGGAATATAGAGACCCAGTACTTC
d_call: TRBD2; j_call: TRBJ2-3; v_call: TRBV27; clone_size: few; cdr3_aa: CASSLSASGTGTDTQYF; cdr3_nt: TGTGCCAGCAGTTTATCAGCTAGCGGGACCGGCACAGATACGCAGTATTTT
d_call: TRBD1; j_call: TRBJ1-2; v_call: TRBV7-6; clone_size: -; cdr3_aa: CASSPGTVSSYGYTF; cdr3_nt: TGTGCCAGCAGCCCTGGGACAGTTTCCTCCTACGGCTACACCTTC
d_call: -; j_call: TRBJ2-7; v_call: TRBV27; clone_size: many; cdr3_aa: CASSLSGGEQYF; cdr3_nt: TGTGCCAGCAGTTTATCGGGGGGCGAGCAGTACTTC
d_call: TRBD2; j_call: TRBJ2-7; v_call: TRBV7-2; clone_size: many; cdr3_aa: CASSLELAGAYEQYF; cdr3_nt: TGTGCCAGCAGCTTAGAACTAGCGGGGGCCTACGAGCAGTACTTC
d_call: -; j_call: TRBJ1-5; v_call: TRBV7-2; clone_size: -; cdr3_aa: CASSFYSIGNQPQHF; cdr3_nt: TGTGCCAGCAGCTTTTATTCTATAGGCAATCAGCCCCAGCATTTT
d_call: -; j_call: TRBJ2-1; v_call: TRBV6-2/TRBV6-3; clone_size: many; cdr3_aa: CASSYGGNSYNEQFF; cdr3_nt: TGTGCCAGCAGTTACGGGGGGAACTCCTACAATGAGCAGTTCTTC